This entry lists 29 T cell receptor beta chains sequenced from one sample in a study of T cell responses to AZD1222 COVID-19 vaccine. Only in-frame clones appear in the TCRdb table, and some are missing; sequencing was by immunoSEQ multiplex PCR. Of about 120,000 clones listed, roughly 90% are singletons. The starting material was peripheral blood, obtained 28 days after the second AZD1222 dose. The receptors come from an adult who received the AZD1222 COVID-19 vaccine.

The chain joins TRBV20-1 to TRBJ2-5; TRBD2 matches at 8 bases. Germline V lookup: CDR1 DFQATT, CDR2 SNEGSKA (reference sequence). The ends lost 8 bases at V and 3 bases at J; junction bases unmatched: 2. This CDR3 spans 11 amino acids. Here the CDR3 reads CSSGLEETQYF. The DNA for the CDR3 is TGCAGTTCGGGACTAGAAGAGACCCAGTACTTC.

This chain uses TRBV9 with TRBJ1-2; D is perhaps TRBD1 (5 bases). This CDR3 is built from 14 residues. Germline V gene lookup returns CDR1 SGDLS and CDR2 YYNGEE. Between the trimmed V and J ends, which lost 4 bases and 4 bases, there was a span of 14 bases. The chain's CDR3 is CASSPGTQSYGYTF. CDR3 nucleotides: TGTGCCAGCAGCCCCGGGACCCAAAGCTATGGCTACACCTTC.

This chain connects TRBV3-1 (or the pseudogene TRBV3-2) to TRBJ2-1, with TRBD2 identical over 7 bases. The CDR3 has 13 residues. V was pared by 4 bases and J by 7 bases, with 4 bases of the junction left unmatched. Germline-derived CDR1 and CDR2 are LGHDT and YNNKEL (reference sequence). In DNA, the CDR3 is TGTGCCAGCAGCCCGGGACTACGGAATGAGCAGTTCTTC. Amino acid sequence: CASSPGLRNEQFF.

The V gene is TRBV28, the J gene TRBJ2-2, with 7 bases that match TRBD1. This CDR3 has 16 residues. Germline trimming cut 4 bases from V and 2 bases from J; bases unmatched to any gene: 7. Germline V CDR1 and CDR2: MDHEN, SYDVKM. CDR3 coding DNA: TGTGCCAGCAGTTCTAGGTCAGGGGGAAACACCGGGGAGCTGTTTTTT. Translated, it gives CASSSRSGGNTGELFF.

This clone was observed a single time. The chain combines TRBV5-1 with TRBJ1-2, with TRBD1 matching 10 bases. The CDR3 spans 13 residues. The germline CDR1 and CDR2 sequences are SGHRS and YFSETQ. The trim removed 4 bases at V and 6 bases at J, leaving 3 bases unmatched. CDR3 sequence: CASSRGQGHGYTF. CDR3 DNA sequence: TGCGCCAGCAGCAGGGGACAGGGGCATGGCTACACCTTC.

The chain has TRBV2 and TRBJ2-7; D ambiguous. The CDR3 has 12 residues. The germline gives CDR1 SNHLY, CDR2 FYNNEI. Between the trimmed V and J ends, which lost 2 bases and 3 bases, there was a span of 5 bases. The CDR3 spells CASSEQFYEQYF. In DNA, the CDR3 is TGTGCCAGCAGTGAACAATTCTACGAGCAGTACTTC.

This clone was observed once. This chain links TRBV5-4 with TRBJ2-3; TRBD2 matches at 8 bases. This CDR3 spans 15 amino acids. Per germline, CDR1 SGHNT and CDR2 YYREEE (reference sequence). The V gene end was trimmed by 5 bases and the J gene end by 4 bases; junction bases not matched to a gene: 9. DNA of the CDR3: TGTGCCAGCAGTGACCTCGGGAGGGACTCAGATACGCAGTATTTT. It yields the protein CASSDLGRDSDTQYF.

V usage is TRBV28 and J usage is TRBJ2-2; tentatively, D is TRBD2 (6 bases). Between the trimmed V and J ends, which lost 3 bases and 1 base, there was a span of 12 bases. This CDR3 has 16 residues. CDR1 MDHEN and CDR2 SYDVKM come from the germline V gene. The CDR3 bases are TGTGCCAGCAGTTTTTATGGGCGGGGGAACACCGGGGAGCTGTTTTTT. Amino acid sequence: CASSFYGRGNTGELFF.

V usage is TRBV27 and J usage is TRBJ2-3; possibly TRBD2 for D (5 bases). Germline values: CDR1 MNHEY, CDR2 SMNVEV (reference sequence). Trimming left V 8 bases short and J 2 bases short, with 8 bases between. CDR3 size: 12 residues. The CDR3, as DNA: TGTGCCAGCGCGACTACCACAGATACGCAGTATTTT. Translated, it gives CASATTTDTQYF.

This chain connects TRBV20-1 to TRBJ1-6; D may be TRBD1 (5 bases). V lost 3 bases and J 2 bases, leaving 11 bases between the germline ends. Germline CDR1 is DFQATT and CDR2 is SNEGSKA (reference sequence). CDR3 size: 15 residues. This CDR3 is CSASRGRAYNSPLHF. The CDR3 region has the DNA TGCAGTGCTAGTAGAGGCAGGGCCTATAATTCACCCCTCCACTTT.

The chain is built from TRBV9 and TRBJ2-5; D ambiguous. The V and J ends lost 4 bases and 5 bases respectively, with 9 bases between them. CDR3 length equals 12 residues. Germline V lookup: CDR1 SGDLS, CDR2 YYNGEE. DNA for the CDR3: TGTGCCAGCAGCCTTACCGGGGAGACCCAGTACTTC. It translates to CASSLTGETQYF.

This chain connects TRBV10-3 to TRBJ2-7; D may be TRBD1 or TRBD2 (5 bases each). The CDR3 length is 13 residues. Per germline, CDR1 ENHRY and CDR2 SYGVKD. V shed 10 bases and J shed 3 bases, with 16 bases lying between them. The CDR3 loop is CATGPGTVYEQYF. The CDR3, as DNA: TGTGCCACCGGGCCCGGGACCGTCTACGAGCAGTACTTC.

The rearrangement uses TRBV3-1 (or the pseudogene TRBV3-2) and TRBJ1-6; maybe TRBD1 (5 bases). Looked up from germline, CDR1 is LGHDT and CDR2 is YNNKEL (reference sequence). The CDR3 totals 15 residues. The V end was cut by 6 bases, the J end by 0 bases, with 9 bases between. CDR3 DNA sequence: TGTGCCAGCAGTTACGACAGCTCCTATAATTCACCCCTCCACTTT. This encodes CASSYDSSYNSPLHF.

The CDR3 DNA follows: TGTGCCAGCAGCTTAGTAGTTGACAGCGGGGAGCTGTTTTTT. It specifies CASSLVVDSGELFF. This chain connects TRBV7-9 to TRBJ2-2, with a weak D call TRBD1 (5 bases). V dropped 1 base and J dropped 7 bases, with 10 bases sitting between them. The CDR3 contains 14 residues. Germline loops: CDR1 SEHNR, CDR2 FQNEAQ (reference sequence).

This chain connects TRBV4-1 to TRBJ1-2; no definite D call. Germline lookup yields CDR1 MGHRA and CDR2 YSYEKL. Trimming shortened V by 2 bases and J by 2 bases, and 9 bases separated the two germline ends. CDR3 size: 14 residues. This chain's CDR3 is CASSQIGLNYGYTF. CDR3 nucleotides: TGCGCCAGCAGCCAAATAGGACTAAACTATGGCTACACCTTC.

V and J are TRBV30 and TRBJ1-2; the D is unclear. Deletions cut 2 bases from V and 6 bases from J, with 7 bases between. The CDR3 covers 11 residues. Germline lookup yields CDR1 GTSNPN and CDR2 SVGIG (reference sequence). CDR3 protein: CAWSCQHGYTF. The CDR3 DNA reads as TGTGCCTGGAGTTGCCAGCATGGCTACACCTTC.

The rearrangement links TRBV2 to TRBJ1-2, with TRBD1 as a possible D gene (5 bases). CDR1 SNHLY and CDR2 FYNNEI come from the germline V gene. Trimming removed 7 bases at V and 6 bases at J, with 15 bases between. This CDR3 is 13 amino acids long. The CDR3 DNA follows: TGTGCCAGCATCCCACAGGAATACCATGGCTACACCTTC. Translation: CASIPQEYHGYTF.

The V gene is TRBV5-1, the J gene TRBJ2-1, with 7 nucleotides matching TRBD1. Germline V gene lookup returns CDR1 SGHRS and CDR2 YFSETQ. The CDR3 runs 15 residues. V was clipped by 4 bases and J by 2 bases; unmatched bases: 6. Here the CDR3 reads CASSGTDRAYNEQFF. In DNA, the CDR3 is TGCGCCAGCAGCGGGACCGACAGGGCCTACAATGAGCAGTTCTTC.

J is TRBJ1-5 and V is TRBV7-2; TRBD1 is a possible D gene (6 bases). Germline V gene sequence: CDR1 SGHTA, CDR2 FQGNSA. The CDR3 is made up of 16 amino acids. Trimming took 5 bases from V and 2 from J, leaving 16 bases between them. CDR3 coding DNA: TGTGCCAGCAGCCGTCGACAGGCAGAGGGCAATCAGCCCCAGCATTTT. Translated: CASSRRQAEGNQPQHF.

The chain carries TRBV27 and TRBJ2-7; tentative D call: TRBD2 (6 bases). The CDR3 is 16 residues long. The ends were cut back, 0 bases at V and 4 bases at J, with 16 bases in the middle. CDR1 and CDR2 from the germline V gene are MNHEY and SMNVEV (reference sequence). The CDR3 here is CASSLSGVGAGYEQYF. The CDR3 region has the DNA TGTGCCAGCAGTTTATCGGGGGTCGGTGCGGGATACGAGCAGTACTTC.

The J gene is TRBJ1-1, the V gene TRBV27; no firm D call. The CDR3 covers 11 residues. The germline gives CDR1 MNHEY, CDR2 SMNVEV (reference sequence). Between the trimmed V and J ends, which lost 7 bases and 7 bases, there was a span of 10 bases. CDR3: CASMEWGEAFF. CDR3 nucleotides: TGTGCCAGCATGGAGTGGGGTGAAGCTTTCTTT.

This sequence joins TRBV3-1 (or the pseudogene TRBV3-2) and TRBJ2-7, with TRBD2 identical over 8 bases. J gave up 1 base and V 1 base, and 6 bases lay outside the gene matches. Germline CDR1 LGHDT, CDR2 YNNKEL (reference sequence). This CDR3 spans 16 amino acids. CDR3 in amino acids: CASSQAGGLFSYEQYF. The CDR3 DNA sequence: TGTGCCAGCAGCCAAGCGGGGGGGCTTTTTTCCTACGAGCAGTACTTC.

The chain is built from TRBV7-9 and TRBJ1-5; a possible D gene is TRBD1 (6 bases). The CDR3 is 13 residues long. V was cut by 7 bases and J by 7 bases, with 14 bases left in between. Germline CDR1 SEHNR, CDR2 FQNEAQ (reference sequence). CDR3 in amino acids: CASTIGGEQPQHF. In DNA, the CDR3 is TGTGCCAGCACGATAGGGGGTGAGCAGCCCCAGCATTTT.

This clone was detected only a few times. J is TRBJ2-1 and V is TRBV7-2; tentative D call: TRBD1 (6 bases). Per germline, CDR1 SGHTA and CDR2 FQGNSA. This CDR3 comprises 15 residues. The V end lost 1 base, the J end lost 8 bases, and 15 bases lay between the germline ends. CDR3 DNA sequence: TGTGCCAGCAGCTTAGGAGGTGCCAGGGGTGATGAGCAGTTCTTC. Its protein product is CASSLGGARGDEQFF.

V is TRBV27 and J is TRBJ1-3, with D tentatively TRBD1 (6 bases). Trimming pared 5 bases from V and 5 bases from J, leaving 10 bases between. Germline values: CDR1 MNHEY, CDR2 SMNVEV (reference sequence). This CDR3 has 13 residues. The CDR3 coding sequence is TGTGCCAGCAGTCCGCAGGGGAGAAACACCATATATTTT. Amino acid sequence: CASSPQGRNTIYF.

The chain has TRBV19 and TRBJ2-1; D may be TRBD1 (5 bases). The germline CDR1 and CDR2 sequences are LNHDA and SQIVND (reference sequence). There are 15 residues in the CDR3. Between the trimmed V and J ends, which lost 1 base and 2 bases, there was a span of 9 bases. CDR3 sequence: CASSIGQGAYNEQFF. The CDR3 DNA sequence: TGTGCCAGTAGTATAGGGCAGGGTGCCTACAATGAGCAGTTCTTC.

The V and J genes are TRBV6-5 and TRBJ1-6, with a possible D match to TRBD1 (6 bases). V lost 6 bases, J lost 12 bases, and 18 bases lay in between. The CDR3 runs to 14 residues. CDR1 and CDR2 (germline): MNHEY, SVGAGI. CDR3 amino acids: CASSRTALGIPLHF. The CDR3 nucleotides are TGTGCCAGCAGCAGGACAGCACTTGGGATACCCCTCCACTTT.

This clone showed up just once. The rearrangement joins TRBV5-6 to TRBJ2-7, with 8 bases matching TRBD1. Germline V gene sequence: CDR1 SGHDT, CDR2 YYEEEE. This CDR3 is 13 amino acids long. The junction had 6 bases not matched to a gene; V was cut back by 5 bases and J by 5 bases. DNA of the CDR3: TGTGCCAGCAGGCCCGGACAGGGCCACGAGCAGTACTTC. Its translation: CASRPGQGHEQYF.

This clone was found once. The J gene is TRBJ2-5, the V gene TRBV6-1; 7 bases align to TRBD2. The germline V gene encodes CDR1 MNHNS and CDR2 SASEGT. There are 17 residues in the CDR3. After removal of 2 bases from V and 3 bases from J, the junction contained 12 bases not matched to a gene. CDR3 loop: CASSESRYWTSEETQYF. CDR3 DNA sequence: TGTGCCAGCAGTGAATCCAGGTACTGGACTAGTGAAGAGACCCAGTACTTC.